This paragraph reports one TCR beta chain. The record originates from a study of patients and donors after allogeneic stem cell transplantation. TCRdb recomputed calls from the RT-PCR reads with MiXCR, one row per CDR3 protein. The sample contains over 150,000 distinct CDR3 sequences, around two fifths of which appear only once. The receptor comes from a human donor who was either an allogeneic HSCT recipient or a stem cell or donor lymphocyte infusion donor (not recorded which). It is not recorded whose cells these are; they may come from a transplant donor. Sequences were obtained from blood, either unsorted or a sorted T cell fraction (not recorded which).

The CDR3 sequence is CASSQYHGTRNSPLHF. CDR3 sequence (DNA): TGTGCCAGCAGTCAGTACCATGGGACGAGGAATTCACCCCTCCACTTT. J is TRBJ1-6 and V is TRBV7-9; D perhaps matches TRBD1 (5 bases). The CDR3 length is 16 residues. Germline lookup yields CDR1 SEHNR and CDR2 FQNEAQ (reference sequence). The V end was cut by 6 bases, the J end by 7 bases, with 19 bases between. The variable domain in full, completed from reference TRBV7-9 and TRBJ1-6, reads DTGVSQNPRHKITKRGQNVTFRCDPISEHNRLYWYRQTLGQGPEFLTYFQNEAQLEKSRLLSDRFSAERPKGSFSTLEIQRTEQGDSAMYLCASSQYHGTRNSPLHFGNGTRLTVT.